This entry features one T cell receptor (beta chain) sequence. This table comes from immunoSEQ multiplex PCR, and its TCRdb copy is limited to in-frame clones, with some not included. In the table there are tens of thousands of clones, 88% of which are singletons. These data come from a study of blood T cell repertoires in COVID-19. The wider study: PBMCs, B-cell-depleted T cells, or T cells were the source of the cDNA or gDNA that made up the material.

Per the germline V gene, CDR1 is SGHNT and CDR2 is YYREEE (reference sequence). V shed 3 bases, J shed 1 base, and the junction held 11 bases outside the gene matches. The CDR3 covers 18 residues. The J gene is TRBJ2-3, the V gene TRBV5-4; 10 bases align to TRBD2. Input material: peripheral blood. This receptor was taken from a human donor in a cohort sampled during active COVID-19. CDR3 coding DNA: TGTGCCAGCAGCTCCCCCTTGAGCGGGGGGGGGCGCACAGATACGCAGTATTTT. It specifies CASSSPLSGGGRTDTQYF.